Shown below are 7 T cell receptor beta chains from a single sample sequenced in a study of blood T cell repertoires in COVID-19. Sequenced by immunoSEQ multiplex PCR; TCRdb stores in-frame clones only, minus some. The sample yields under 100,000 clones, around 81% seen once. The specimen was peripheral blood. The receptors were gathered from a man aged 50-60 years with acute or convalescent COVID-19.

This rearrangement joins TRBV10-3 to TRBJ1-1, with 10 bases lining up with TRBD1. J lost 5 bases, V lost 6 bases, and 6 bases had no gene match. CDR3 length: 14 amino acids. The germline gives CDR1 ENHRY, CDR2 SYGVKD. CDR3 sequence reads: CAISTRDRGTEAFF. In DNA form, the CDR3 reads TGTGCCATCAGCACTCGGGACAGGGGAACTGAAGCTTTCTTT.

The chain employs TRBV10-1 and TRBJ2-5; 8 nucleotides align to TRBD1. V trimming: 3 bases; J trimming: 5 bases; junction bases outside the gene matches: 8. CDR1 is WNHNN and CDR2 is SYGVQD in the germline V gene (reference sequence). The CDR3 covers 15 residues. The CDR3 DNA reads TGCGCCAGCAGTGAAAACAGGGGGTCGACGGAGACCCAGTACTTC. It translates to CASSENRGSTETQYF.

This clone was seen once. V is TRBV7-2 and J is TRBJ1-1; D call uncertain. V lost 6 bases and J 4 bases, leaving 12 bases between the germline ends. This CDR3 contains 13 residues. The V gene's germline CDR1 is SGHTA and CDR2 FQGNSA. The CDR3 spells CASSLDWSTEAFF. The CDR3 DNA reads TGTGCCAGCAGTCTAGACTGGAGCACTGAAGCTTTCTTT.

The CDR3 protein is CASTRGPEQFF. CDR3 in DNA: TGTGCCAGCACCAGGGGTCCTGAGCAGTTCTTC. The rearrangement joins TRBV12-3 or TRBV12-4 to TRBJ2-1; tentatively, D is TRBD1 (6 bases). With 7 bases removed from V and 9 bases from J, the gap between germline ends came to 10 bases. This CDR3 region has 11 residues.

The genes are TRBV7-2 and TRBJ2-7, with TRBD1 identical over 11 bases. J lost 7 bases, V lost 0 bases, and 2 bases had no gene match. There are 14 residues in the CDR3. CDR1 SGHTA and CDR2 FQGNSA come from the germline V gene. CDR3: CASSLAGQGGEQYF. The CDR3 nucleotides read TGTGCCAGCAGCTTAGCGGGACAGGGGGGAGAGCAGTACTTC.

CDR3 region: CASSPTGQGGSTEAFF. The CDR3 DNA reads TGTGCCAGCAGCCCCACGGGACAGGGGGGAAGTACTGAAGCTTTCTTT. The rearrangement links TRBV3-1 (or the pseudogene TRBV3-2) to TRBJ1-1; 11 bases fit TRBD1. The junction had 9 bases not matched to a gene; V was cut back by 4 bases and J by 5 bases. The germline V gene has CDR1 LGHDT and CDR2 YNNKEL (reference sequence). This CDR3 contains 16 residues.

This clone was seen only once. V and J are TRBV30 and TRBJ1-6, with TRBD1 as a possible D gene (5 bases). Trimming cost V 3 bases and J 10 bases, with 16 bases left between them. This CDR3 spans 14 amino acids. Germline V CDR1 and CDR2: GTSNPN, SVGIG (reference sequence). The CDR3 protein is CAWSQGRVRSPLHF. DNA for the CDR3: TGTGCCTGGAGCCAGGGCAGGGTGCGCTCACCCCTCCACTTT. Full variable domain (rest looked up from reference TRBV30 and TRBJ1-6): SQTIHQWPATLVQPVGSPLSLECTVEGTSNPNLYWYRQAAGRGLQLLFYSVGIGQISSEVPQNLSASRPQDRQFILSSKKLLLSDSGFYLCAWSQGRVRSPLHFGNGTRLTVT.